Presented here are 32 T cell receptor beta chains from one specimen sequenced in a study of CD8 T cells in ankylosing spondylitis. Study-wide results and caveats: A motif of 7 to 9 highly homologous TCR beta variants was seen as apparently characteristic of ankylosing spondylitis blood.

Each CDR3 protein gets one entry after TCRdb re-called the 5' RACE reads with MiXCR. The sample lists around 450,000 distinct CDR3 sequences, about 24% occurring once. The antigens of these receptors remain unknown. The sequenced sample was blood, either unsorted or a sorted T cell fraction (not recorded which). The receptor source for this set is a male donor with ankylosing spondylitis.

This chain connects TRBV18 to TRBJ1-3; D is uncertain. The CDR3 is made up of 14 amino acids. The ends were cut back, 6 bases at V and 0 bases at J, with 9 bases in the middle. Germline CDR1 reads KGHSH; CDR2 reads LQKENI. The CDR3 loop reads CASSQEPSGNTIYF. DNA for the CDR3: TGTGCCAGCTCCCAAGAGCCCTCTGGAAACACCATATATTTT.

The rearrangement uses TRBV10-3 and TRBJ1-2; D unclear. This CDR3 has 13 amino acids. The germline V gene has CDR1 ENHRY and CDR2 SYGVKD. Trimming took 2 bases from V and 2 from J, leaving 6 bases between them. The CDR3: CAISEGWNYGYTF. The CDR3 coding sequence is TGTGCCATCAGTGAGGGCTGGAACTATGGCTACACCTTC.

This chain links TRBV18 with TRBJ1-1; 8 positions match TRBD1. Germline CDR1 KGHSH, CDR2 LQKENI. This CDR3 has 15 residues. V shed 9 bases and J 0 bases; nucleotides not matched to a gene: 9. For the CDR3, the DNA is TGTGCCAGTCGAGGGGACAGGTTCTTGAACACTGAAGCTTTCTTT. Its translation is CASRGDRFLNTEAFF.

The table lists this clonotype with a few counts. The chain is built from TRBV20-1 and TRBJ1-2; 7 positions agree with TRBD1. The CDR3 length is 14 residues. CDR1 DFQATT and CDR2 SNEGSKA come from the germline V gene (reference sequence). V lost 1 base and J lost 4; bases outside the gene matches: 6. CDR3 bases: TGCAGTGCTAGAGTCCAGGGGGGAGTCTATGGCTACACCTTC. Its protein is CSARVQGGVYGYTF.

This clonotype was counted ten times or more. The rearrangement joins TRBV29-1 to TRBJ2-7, with 9 bases aligning to TRBD1. With V trimmed by 7 bases and J by 3 bases, 4 bases remained unmatched. The CDR3 has 12 residues. The germline gives CDR1 SQVTM, CDR2 ANQGSEA. CDR3 bases: TGCAGCGCCGGGACAGGGATCTACGAGCAGTACTTC. This translates into CSAGTGIYEQYF.

The chain couples TRBV29-1 to TRBJ2-3; no clear D gene. Germline V gene sequence: CDR1 SQVTM, CDR2 ANQGSEA. Trimming shortened V by 7 bases and J by 1 base, and 12 bases separated the two germline ends. The CDR3 runs to 13 residues. As DNA, the CDR3 is TGCAGCGCAAAGGGATTGGGCACAGATACGCAGTATTTT. This sequence encodes CSAKGLGTDTQYF.

The table lists this clonotype with a few counts. The V gene is TRBV12-3 or TRBV12-4, the J gene TRBJ1-2; possibly TRBD1 for D (5 bases). V was pared by 5 bases and J by 0 bases, with 13 bases between. The CDR3 has 15 amino acids. CDR3 region: CASSPRGGANYGYTF. The CDR3 region has the DNA TGTGCCAGCAGTCCCCGGGGGGGAGCTAACTATGGCTACACCTTC.

The V gene is TRBV4-1, the J gene TRBJ1-5; 9 positions agree with TRBD1. J was trimmed by 5 bases and V by 3 bases; bases with no gene match: 8. From germline, CDR1 is MGHRA and CDR2 YSYEKL. This CDR3 is 16 amino acids long. CDR3 nucleotide sequence: TGCGCCAGCAGCCAGAGAACGGGACAGGGAGATCAGCCCCAGCATTTT. It specifies CASSQRTGQGDQPQHF.

The V and J genes are TRBV4-2 and TRBJ1-2; no firm D call. Trimming left V 0 bases short and J 8 bases short, with 7 bases between. The CDR3 sequence is 12 residues long. The V gene's germline CDR1 is LGHNA and CDR2 YNFKEQ. CDR3 amino acids: CASSQENGGYTF. The CDR3 nucleotides read TGTGCCAGCAGCCAAGAAAACGGGGGCTACACCTTC.

This clonotype was observed a few times. V gene TRBV3-1 combines with J gene TRBJ2-5; D gene uncertain. V was shortened by 2 bases and J by 0 bases, with 7 bases between the two germline ends. The CDR3 is made up of 14 amino acids. In germline, CDR1 is LGHDT, CDR2 YNNKEL (reference sequence). This chain's CDR3 is CASSQTPYQETQYF. The CDR3 region has the DNA TGTGCCAGCAGCCAAACTCCGTACCAAGAGACCCAGTACTTC.

This clonotype appeared a few times. The chain is built from TRBV5-1 and TRBJ2-7; D is ambiguous. Trimming stripped 1 base from V and 1 base from J, with 9 bases between. The CDR3 spans 14 residues. Germline loops: CDR1 SGHRS, CDR2 YFSETQ. The CDR3 nucleotides read TGCGCCAGCAGCTTGAGGGCGGAGTCCTACGAGCAGTACTTC. This encodes CASSLRAESYEQYF.

A few counts support this clonotype. CDR3: CSSLGGANVLTF. CDR3 sequence (DNA): TGCAGCTCCCTGGGAGGGGCCAACGTCCTGACTTTC. The rearrangement links TRBV29-1 to TRBJ2-6; D unresolved. Trimming removed 8 bases from V and 4 bases from J, with 9 bases in between. CDR1 and CDR2 (germline): SQVTM, ANQGSEA. The CDR3 loop spans 12 amino acids.

V usage is TRBV3-1 and J usage is TRBJ1-1; 8 bases fit TRBD1. The CDR3 consists of 13 residues. Germline CDR1 LGHDT, CDR2 YNNKEL (reference sequence). J gave up 4 bases and V 7 bases, and 5 bases lay outside the gene matches. This chain's CDR3 is CASNPGGFTEAFF. The CDR3 DNA sequence: TGTGCCAGCAATCCAGGGGGCTTCACTGAAGCTTTCTTT.

CDR3 amino acids: CASSLGYNPGELFF. CDR3 DNA sequence: TGTGCCAGCAGCTTAGGGTACAACCCCGGGGAGCTGTTTTTT. The J gene is TRBJ2-2, the V gene TRBV7-2; D is uncertain. CDR3 length equals 14 residues. V lost 1 base to trimming and J lost 6 bases, with 9 bases between them. CDR1 and CDR2 from the germline V gene are SGHTA and FQGNSA.

The CDR3 coding sequence is TGCAGTGCTTTAGACGACAGGGAGGAATCCTACGAGCAGTACTTC. It specifies CSALDDREESYEQYF. The chain combines TRBV20-1 with TRBJ2-7, with D maybe TRBD1 (7 bases). This CDR3 contains 15 residues. In germline, CDR1 is DFQATT, CDR2 SNEGSKA (reference sequence). Trimming shortened V by 5 bases and J by 1 base, and 18 bases separated the two germline ends.

This clonotype was detected a few times. The gene calls are TRBV20-1 and TRBJ1-1; possibly TRBD1 for D (5 bases). V was trimmed by 2 bases and J by 5 bases, leaving 6 bases between them. The CDR3 has 11 amino acids. Germline V gene data show CDR1 as DFQATT and CDR2 as SNEGSKA (reference sequence). This chain's CDR3 is CSARPGTEAFF. The CDR3 region has the DNA TGCAGTGCTAGACCAGGGACTGAAGCTTTCTTT.

This clonotype occurred a few times. This chain joins TRBV29-1 and TRBJ1-2, with 8 bases fitting TRBD1. This CDR3 spans 15 amino acids. Germline CDR1 SQVTM, CDR2 ANQGSEA. V trimming: 1 base; J trimming: 0 bases; junction bases outside the gene matches: 4. CDR3 sequence: CSVEGDRLANYGYTF. The CDR3, as DNA: TGCAGCGTTGAAGGGGACAGGTTAGCTAACTATGGCTACACCTTC.

This clonotype was detected a few times. The chain is built from TRBV12-3 or TRBV12-4 and TRBJ2-3; D not resolved. The V end lost 4 bases, the J end lost 2 bases, and 10 bases lay between the germline ends. The CDR3 is 14 amino acids. The chain's CDR3 is CASSSQVATDTQYF. CDR3 DNA: TGTGCCAGCAGTTCCCAGGTAGCCACAGATACGCAGTATTTT.

The chain is built from TRBV2 and TRBJ2-3, with D maybe TRBD1 (5 bases). Germline CDR1 SNHLY, CDR2 FYNNEI. The CDR3 contains 13 residues. Trimming pared 8 bases from V and 3 bases from J, leaving 12 bases between. DNA of the CDR3: TGTGCCAGCGGGGCAGCAAGGACAGATACGCAGTATTTT. It translates to CASGAARTDTQYF. The whole variable domain, remainder taken from reference TRBV2 and TRBJ2-3, is EPEVTQTPSHQVTQMGQEVILRCVPISNHLYFYWYRQILGQKVEFLVSFYNNEISEKSEIFDDQFSVERPDGSNFTLKIRSTKLEDSAMYFCASGAARTDTQYFGPGTRLTVL.

This sequence joins TRBV11-2 and TRBJ2-3; 8 bases map to TRBD2. V shed 4 bases and J 5 bases; nucleotides not matched to a gene: 11. The CDR3 contains 16 residues. Germline assignment: CDR1 SGHAT and CDR2 FQNNGV. The CDR3 DNA reads TGTGCCAGCAGCTCCCGCCTCGCGGGAGGTCTAGATACGCAGTATTTT. Its translation: CASSSRLAGGLDTQYF.

This rearrangement joins TRBV4-1 to TRBJ2-3, with D perhaps TRBD1 or TRBD2 (5 bases each). Per germline, CDR1 MGHRA and CDR2 YSYEKL. The ends were cut back, 2 bases at V and 2 bases at J, with 14 bases in the middle. The CDR3 consists of 16 residues. CDR3 region: CASSQMGREFTDTQYF. Here the CDR3 DNA reads TGCGCCAGCAGCCAAATGGGACGAGAATTCACAGATACGCAGTATTTT.

This clonotype was counted a few times. The chain recombines TRBV25-1 with TRBJ1-1; D gene uncertain. V was clipped by 7 bases and J by 6 bases, with 18 bases between them. The germline V gene has CDR1 MGHDK and CDR2 SYGVNS. The CDR3 extends over 14 amino acids. The chain's CDR3 is CASMRNYGEAEAFF. The CDR3 DNA reads TGTGCCAGCATGAGGAATTATGGGGAGGCTGAAGCTTTCTTT.

About this clonotype itself: One end of the junction is discordant with germline, which a read error may explain. This CDR3 is CSGRGDPGSQYF. The CDR3 DNA follows: TGCAGTGGTAGAGGGGACCCGGGGTCCCAGTACTTC. This chain uses TRBV20-1 with TRBJ2-5; either TRBD1 or TRBD2 may supply D (5 bases each). Germline V gene data show CDR1 as DFQATT and CDR2 as SNEGSKA (reference sequence). This CDR3 region has 12 residues.

Ten or more counts support this clonotype. The chain is built from TRBV6-1 and TRBJ1-5; a weak D match, TRBD1 (5 bases). The CDR3 extends over 15 amino acids. Looked up from germline, CDR1 is MNHNS and CDR2 is SASEGT. The V end lost 6 bases, the J end lost 2 bases, and 14 bases lay between the germline ends. CDR3 residues: CASRATGGGNQPQHF. CDR3 bases: TGTGCCAGCAGAGCCACGGGGGGTGGCAATCAGCCCCAGCATTTT.

The V call is TRBV20-1, the J call TRBJ1-2; 7 positions match TRBD1. CDR3 length equals 13 residues. V dropped 4 bases and J dropped 2; count of bases not matched to a gene: 4. Per germline, CDR1 DFQATT and CDR2 SNEGSKA (reference sequence). The CDR3: CSATRGQNYGYTF. The CDR3 nucleotides are TGCAGTGCTACCCGGGGACAGAACTATGGCTACACCTTC.

The chain is built from TRBV7-2 and TRBJ2-7; possibly TRBD2 for D (5 bases). Germline lookup yields CDR1 SGHTA and CDR2 FQGNSA. The CDR3 has 15 residues. The V and J ends lost 0 bases and 5 bases respectively, with 14 bases between them. The DNA for the CDR3 is TGTGCCAGCAGCTTAGCGCCTAGCAATTTCAACGAGCAGTACGTC. It codes for CASSLAPSNFNEQYV.

A few counts support this clonotype. The chain recombines TRBV15 with TRBJ1-4, with a weak D call TRBD1 (6 bases). The CDR3 has 14 amino acids. The V end lost 1 base, the J end lost 8 bases, and 11 bases lay between the germline ends. CDR1 LNHNV and CDR2 YYDKDF come from the germline V gene (reference sequence). The CDR3 region is CATSRAGGREKLFF. CDR3 bases: TGTGCCACCAGCAGAGCGGGGGGCCGGGAAAAACTGTTTTTT.

This clonotype showed up just a few times. The chain uses TRBV5-1 and TRBJ1-1; 7 bases align to TRBD1. The CDR3 length is 16 residues. Germline V gives CDR1 SGHRS, CDR2 YFSETQ. V gave up 3 bases and J gave up 1 base; unmatched junction bases: 9. CDR3 loop: CASSSGDSSRNTEAFF. For the CDR3, the DNA is TGCGCCAGCAGCTCGGGGGACAGCTCACGGAACACTGAAGCTTTCTTT. Supplemented by reference TRBV5-1 and TRBJ1-1, the full variable domain reads KAGVTQTPRYLIKTRGQQVTLSCSPISGHRSVSWYQQTPGQGLQFLFEYFSETQRNKGNFPGRFSGRQFSNSRSEMNVSTLELGDSALYLCASSSGDSSRNTEAFFGQGTRLTVV.

V and J are TRBV19 and TRBJ1-3; no reliable D call. CDR3 size: 11 residues. Trimming took off 10 bases at V and 4 bases at J, with 8 bases between the two ends. Germline V lookup: CDR1 LNHDA, CDR2 SQIVND (reference sequence). The CDR3 DNA sequence: TGTGCCACCGAAGTCGGAAACACCATATATTTT. It encodes CATEVGNTIYF.

This clonotype turned up a few times. The J gene is TRBJ2-5, the V gene TRBV12-3 or TRBV12-4; the D gene is possibly TRBD1 (5 bases). Deletions cut 3 bases from V and 0 bases from J, with 11 bases between. The CDR3 contains 15 residues. The CDR3: CASSFGDRNQETQYF. CDR3 bases: TGTGCCAGCAGTTTTGGTGACAGAAACCAAGAGACCCAGTACTTC.

This clonotype was seen a handful of times. The chain carries TRBV7-2 and TRBJ1-5; TRBD1 is a possible D gene (5 bases). V was clipped by 2 bases and J by 1 base, with 9 bases between them. Per germline, CDR1 SGHTA and CDR2 FQGNSA. The CDR3 sequence is 15 residues long. CDR3 in DNA: TGTGCCAGCAGCTTAAAGGGACTGAGCAATCAGCCCCAGCATTTT. Its protein product is CASSLKGLSNQPQHF.

This clonotype has only a few counts. This rearrangement joins TRBV12-3 or TRBV12-4 to TRBJ1-2; no definite D call. The CDR3 consists of 14 residues. Deletions cut 5 bases from V and 4 bases from J, with 14 bases between. DNA for the CDR3: TGTGCCAGCAGTAGCGCGGACGGCCTCTATGGCTACACCTTC. This translates into CASSSADGLYGYTF.